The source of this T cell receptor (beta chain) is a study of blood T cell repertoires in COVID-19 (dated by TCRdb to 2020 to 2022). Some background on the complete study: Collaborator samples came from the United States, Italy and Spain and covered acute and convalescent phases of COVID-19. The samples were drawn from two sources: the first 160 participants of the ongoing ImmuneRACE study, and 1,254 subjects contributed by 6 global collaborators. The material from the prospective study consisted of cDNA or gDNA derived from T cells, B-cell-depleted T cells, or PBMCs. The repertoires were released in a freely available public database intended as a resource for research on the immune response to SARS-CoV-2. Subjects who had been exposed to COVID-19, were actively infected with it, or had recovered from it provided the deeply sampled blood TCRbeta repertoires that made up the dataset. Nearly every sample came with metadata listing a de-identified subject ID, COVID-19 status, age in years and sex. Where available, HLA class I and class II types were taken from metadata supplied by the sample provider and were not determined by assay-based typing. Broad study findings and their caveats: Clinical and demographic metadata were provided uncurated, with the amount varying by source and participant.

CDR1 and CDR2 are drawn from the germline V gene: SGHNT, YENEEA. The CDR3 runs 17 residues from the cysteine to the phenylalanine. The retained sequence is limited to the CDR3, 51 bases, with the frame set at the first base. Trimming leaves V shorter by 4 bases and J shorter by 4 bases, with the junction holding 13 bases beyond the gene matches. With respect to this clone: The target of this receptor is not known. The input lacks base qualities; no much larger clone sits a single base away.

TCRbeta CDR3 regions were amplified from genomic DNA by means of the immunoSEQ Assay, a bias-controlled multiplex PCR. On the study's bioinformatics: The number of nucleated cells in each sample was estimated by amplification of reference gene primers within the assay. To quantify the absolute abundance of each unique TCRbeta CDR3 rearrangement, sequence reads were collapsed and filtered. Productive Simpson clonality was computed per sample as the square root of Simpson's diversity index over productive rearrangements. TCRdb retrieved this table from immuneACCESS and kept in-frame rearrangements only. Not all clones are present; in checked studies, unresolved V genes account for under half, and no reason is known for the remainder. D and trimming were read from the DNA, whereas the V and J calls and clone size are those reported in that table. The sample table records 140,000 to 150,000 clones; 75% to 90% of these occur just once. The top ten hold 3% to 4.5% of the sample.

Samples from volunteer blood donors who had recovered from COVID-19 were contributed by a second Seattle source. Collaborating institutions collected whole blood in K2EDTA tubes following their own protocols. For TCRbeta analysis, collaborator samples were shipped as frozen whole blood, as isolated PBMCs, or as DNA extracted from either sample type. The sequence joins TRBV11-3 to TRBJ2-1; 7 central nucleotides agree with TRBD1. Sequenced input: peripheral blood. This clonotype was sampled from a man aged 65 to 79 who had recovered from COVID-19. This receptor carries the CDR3 CASSCQPRQGSYNEQFF. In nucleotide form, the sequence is TGTGCCAGCAGCTGCCAACCTCGACAGGGTTCATACAATGAGCAGTTCTTC.